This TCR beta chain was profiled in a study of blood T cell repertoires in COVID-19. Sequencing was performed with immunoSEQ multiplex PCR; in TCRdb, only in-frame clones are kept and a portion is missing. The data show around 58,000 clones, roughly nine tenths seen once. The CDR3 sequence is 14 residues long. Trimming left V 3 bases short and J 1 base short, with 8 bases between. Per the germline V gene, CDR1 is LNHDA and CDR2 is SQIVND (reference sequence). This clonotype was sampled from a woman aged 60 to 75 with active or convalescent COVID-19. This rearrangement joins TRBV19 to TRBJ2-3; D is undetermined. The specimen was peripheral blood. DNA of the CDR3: TGTGCCAGTAGTATTGAGACTGGCACAGATACGCAGTATTTT. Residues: CASSIETGTDTQYF.